Listed below are T cell receptor beta chains from one sample, sequenced in a study of control samples from healthy donors and cancer patients. Method: immunoSEQ multiplex PCR; TCRdb's copy keeps in-frame clones and lacks some. The data hold roughly 79,000 clones, with more than 80% observed a single time. Sequencing was done on a sample of blood. The receptors derive from a man between 50 and 59 years old in good health. CDR3s include the opening cysteine and the closing phenylalanine or tryptophan. D genes are given only for firm matches. Clone sizes are given selectively: once, few, many, or a class where the clone is expanded.

D gene: TRBD1
V gene: TRBV7-3
J gene: TRBJ2-7
clone size: .
CDR3 DNA: TGTGCCAGCAGCCCCCAGGGACAGGGGCCCTACGAGCAGTACTTC
CDR3 protein: CASSPQGQGPYEQYF

D gene: .
V gene: TRBV6-1
J gene: TRBJ2-1
clone size: .
CDR3 DNA: TGTGCCAGCAGTGAAGCGGGAGGCTCCTACAATGAGCAGTTCTTC
CDR3 protein: CASSEAGGSYNEQFF

D gene: TRBD2
V gene: TRBV5-1
J gene: TRBJ2-5
clone size: .
CDR3 DNA: TGCGCCAGCAGCCGGGGACTAGTCGAGACCCAGTACTTC
CDR3 protein: CASSRGLVETQYF

D gene: .
V gene: TRBV7-8
J gene: TRBJ1-1
clone size: .
CDR3 DNA: TGTGCCAGCAGCTCCCAGGGGCCCACTGAAGCTTTCTTT
CDR3 protein: CASSSQGPTEAFF

D gene: .
V gene: TRBV5-1
J gene: TRBJ1-6
clone size: .
CDR3 DNA: TGCGCCAGCAGCTTGGGGTGGGGGGGCGCAGACTCACCCCTCCACTTT
CDR3 protein: CASSLGWGGADSPLHF

D gene: TRBD2
V gene: TRBV7-2
J gene: TRBJ2-1
clone size: .
CDR3 DNA: TGTGCCAGCAGCAGGACCGGGACTAGGGGCAATGAGCAGTTCTTC
CDR3 protein: CASSRTGTRGNEQFF

D gene: .
V gene: TRBV3-1/TRBV3-2
J gene: TRBJ2-1
clone size: .
CDR3 DNA: TGTGCCAGCAGCCAAGATTCAAGTGTTAAGCAGTTCTTC
CDR3 protein: CASSQDSSVKQFF

D gene: .
V gene: TRBV19
J gene: TRBJ1-2
clone size: .
CDR3 DNA: TGTGCCAGCTCAAATAGCCACTATGGCTACACCTTC
CDR3 protein: CASSNSHYGYTF

D gene: TRBD2
V gene: TRBV3-1/TRBV3-2
J gene: TRBJ2-7
clone size: .
CDR3 DNA: TGTGCCAGCAGCCGCTGGCGGGAGAGCTACGAGCAGTACTTC
CDR3 protein: CASSRWRESYEQYF

D gene: TRBD1
V gene: TRBV24-1
J gene: TRBJ2-2
clone size: .
CDR3 DNA: TGTGCCACCCGGACAGGAAACACCGGGGAGCTGTTTTTT
CDR3 protein: CATRTGNTGELFF

D gene: .
V gene: TRBV7-9
J gene: TRBJ1-2
clone size: .
CDR3 DNA: TGTGCCAGCAGCCCTCTTGCCAGCGGGGAACTTAACTATGGCTACACCTTC
CDR3 protein: CASSPLASGELNYGYTF

D gene: .
V gene: TRBV5-4
J gene: TRBJ2-1
clone size: .
CDR3 DNA: TGTGCCAGCAGCTGGGTAAGAAGCGGAGGCCCGGATGAGCAGTTCTTC
CDR3 protein: CASSWVRSGGPDEQFF

D gene: .
V gene: TRBV18
J gene: TRBJ2-7
clone size: .
CDR3 DNA: TGTGCCAGCTCTCCAAACTACGAGCAGTACTTC
CDR3 protein: CASSPNYEQYF

D gene: .
V gene: TRBV10-3
J gene: TRBJ2-2
clone size: .
CDR3 DNA: TGTGCCATCACTGGCTGGGCGGGCACCGGGGAGCTGTTTTTT
CDR3 protein: CAITGWAGTGELFF

D gene: .
V gene: TRBV13
J gene: TRBJ2-7
clone size: .
CDR3 DNA: TGTGCCAGCAGCTTAGGAGGACAGAGGACTTACTTC
CDR3 protein: CASSLGGQRTYF

D gene: TRBD2
V gene: TRBV6-5
J gene: TRBJ2-3
clone size: .
CDR3 DNA: TGTGCCAGCAGTTACGGGTTGCGGGGGGCCGCAGATACGCAGTATTTT
CDR3 protein: CASSYGLRGAADTQYF

D gene: .
V gene: TRBV6-5
J gene: TRBJ2-1
clone size: .
CDR3 DNA: TGTGCCAGCACCCCGGGGAATGAGCAGTTCTTC
CDR3 protein: CASTPGNEQFF

D gene: TRBD2
V gene: TRBV19
J gene: TRBJ2-2
clone size: .
CDR3 DNA: TGTGCCAGTAGTATAGGGGGAAGCGGGGCGAACACCGGGGAGCTGTTTTTT
CDR3 protein: CASSIGGSGANTGELFF

D gene: .
V gene: TRBV6-2/TRBV6-3
J gene: TRBJ1-2
clone size: once
CDR3 DNA: TGTGCCAGCAGTTACTCGACTGGTGGCTACACCTTC
CDR3 protein: CASSYSTGGYTF

D gene: .
V gene: TRBV11-2
J gene: TRBJ1-1
clone size: .
CDR3 DNA: TGTGCCAGCAGCTGGGAGGAGAACACTGAAGCTTTCTTT
CDR3 protein: CASSWEENTEAFF

D gene: .
V gene: TRBV25-1
J gene: TRBJ2-5
clone size: few
CDR3 DNA: TGTGCCAGCAGAGGGAAGATCCAAGAGACCCAGTACTTC
CDR3 protein: CASRGKIQETQYF

D gene: .
V gene: TRBV15
J gene: TRBJ1-2
clone size: .
CDR3 DNA: TGTGCCACCAGCAGAGATACTCGGGCCCGAATCGGCGGCTACACCTTC
CDR3 protein: CATSRDTRARIGGYTF

D gene: .
V gene: TRBV29-1
J gene: TRBJ2-7
clone size: .
CDR3 DNA: TGCAGCGTTGTGTCGGAAATTGGGGAGCAGTACTTC
CDR3 protein: CSVVSEIGEQYF

D gene: .
V gene: TRBV4-2
J gene: TRBJ1-6
clone size: .
CDR3 DNA: TGTGCCAGCAGCCAAGACATTTATAATTCACCCCTCCACTTT
CDR3 protein: CASSQDIYNSPLHF

D gene: .
V gene: TRBV4-1
J gene: TRBJ2-1
clone size: .
CDR3 DNA: TGCGCCAGCAGCCAAGATATCTCGGAGTACAATGAGCAGTTCTTC
CDR3 protein: CASSQDISEYNEQFF

D gene: TRBD1
V gene: TRBV28
J gene: TRBJ2-7
clone size: .
CDR3 DNA: TGTGCCAGCAGTTCCCCGGGACAGGGAATGTCTTACGAGCAGTACTTC
CDR3 protein: CASSSPGQGMSYEQYF